This TCR beta chain emerged from a study of blood T cell repertoires in COVID-19. Sequencing was performed with immunoSEQ multiplex PCR; in TCRdb, only in-frame clones are kept and a portion is missing. This sample has fewer than 400,000 clones; 92% occur once, and the top ten carry less than 20%. The V gene's germline CDR1 is SGHTA and CDR2 FQGNSA. The CDR3 covers 15 residues. V was pared by 4 bases and J by 7 bases, with 11 bases of the junction left unmatched. The clonotype originates from a woman in her twenties or thirties who had recovered from COVID-19. Material for sequencing was PBMCs or T cells enriched from blood (not recorded which). This chain uses TRBV7-2 with TRBJ2-5; 8 nucleotides line up with TRBD2. CDR3 residues: CASSSPGGASVTQYF. For the CDR3, the DNA is TGTGCCAGCAGCTCACCCGGGGGGGCCAGTGTGACCCAGTACTTC. Full variable domain (remainder filled in from reference TRBV7-2 and TRBJ2-5): GAGVSQSPSNKVTEKGKDVELRCDPISGHTALYWYRQSLGQGLEFLIYFQGNSAPDKSGLPSDRFSAERTGGSVSTLTIQRTQQEDSAVYLCASSSPGGASVTQYFGPGTRLLVL.